A single sample gave rise to the 8 T cell receptor beta chains below, sequenced in a study of T cell clones after liver transplantation. Clones were read by immunoSEQ multiplex PCR, and TCRdb kept only the in-frame ones, dropping some. The table lists about 70,000 clones, roughly 80% of them singletons. Source: CD4+ T cells from blood, taken 12 months after liver transplant. These receptors were taken from a human patient who received a liver transplant. Some T cells could come from the graft donor.

This clone was seen more than once but under ten times. For the CDR3, the DNA is TGCGCCAGCAGCTTGGAGAGACGGGGACAGGGTTGGAGGAATGAGCAGTTCTTC. Its protein product is CASSLERRGQGWRNEQFF. V usage is TRBV5-1 and J usage is TRBJ2-1; TRBD1 agrees at 9 bases. This CDR3 comprises 18 residues. The J segment lost 7 bases and the V segment lost 0 bases, leaving 14 bases of the junction unmatched. Germline CDR1 is SGHRS and CDR2 is YFSETQ.

The rearrangement joins TRBV7-2 to TRBJ2-7; D unresolved. Germline V gives CDR1 SGHTA, CDR2 FQGNSA. V was pared by 7 bases and J by 6 bases, with 16 bases between. The CDR3 runs 13 residues. CDR3 residues: CASTSRSGIEQYF. DNA of the CDR3: TGTGCCAGCACGAGCAGGTCGGGCATCGAGCAGTACTTC.

The genes are TRBV5-5 and TRBJ2-7; TRBD1 matches 11 bases. V lost 0 bases, J lost 3 bases, and 5 bases stayed unmatched. The CDR3 length is 16 residues. The germline gives CDR1 SGHKS, CDR2 YYEKEE (reference sequence). CDR3 nucleotides: TGTGCCAGCAGCTTGGTACCCGGGACAGGGGGCTACGAGCAGTACTTC. Its translation: CASSLVPGTGGYEQYF.

The chain uses TRBV30 and TRBJ1-1; D is unclear. Germline V gene lookup returns CDR1 GTSNPN and CDR2 SVGIG (reference sequence). This CDR3 comprises 13 residues. V was pared by 1 base and J by 5 bases, with 11 bases between. CDR3 in DNA: TGTGCCTGGAGTGAAGCTTCAATGACTGAAGCTTTCTTT. Encoded protein: CAWSEASMTEAFF. Supplemented by reference TRBV30 and TRBJ1-1, the full variable domain reads SQTIHQWPATLVQPVGSPLSLECTVEGTSNPNLYWYRQAAGRGLQLLFYSVGIGQISSEVPQNLSASRPQDRQFILSSKKLLLSDSGFYLCAWSEASMTEAFFGQGTRLTVV.

This clone was counted once. This chain connects TRBV27 to TRBJ1-4; TRBD1 might be the D (6 bases). There are 14 residues in the CDR3. Germline V CDR1 and CDR2: MNHEY, SMNVEV (reference sequence). Trimming removed 5 bases at V and 7 bases at J, with 14 bases between. In DNA, the CDR3 is TGTGCCAGCAGTCGCCCAGGGGCACCTGAAAAACTGTTTTTT. Protein sequence: CASSRPGAPEKLFF.

This chain joins TRBV6-6 and TRBJ2-3; 12 bases match TRBD2. Per germline, CDR1 MNHNY and CDR2 SVGAGI (reference sequence). J gave up 2 bases and V 5 bases, and 5 bases lay outside the gene matches. The CDR3 length is 16 residues. The CDR3 spells CASSIRLAGVTDTQYF. CDR3 DNA sequence: TGTGCCAGCAGTATTCGACTAGCGGGAGTCACAGATACGCAGTATTTT.

This clone was detected only a few times. The J gene is TRBJ1-5, the V gene TRBV21-1; the D call of TRBD1 is as the table states it, not checked on the DNA. TRBV21-1 is a known pseudogene. The CDR3 totals 14 residues. CDR3 sequence: CASSGRQGDQPQHF. Written as DNA, the CDR3 is TGTGCCAGCAGCGGCCGACAGGGCGATCAGCCCCAGCATTTT.

The V call is TRBV28, the J call TRBJ1-3; tentatively, D is TRBD1 (6 bases). The CDR3 covers 15 residues. CDR1 and CDR2 (germline): MDHEN, SYDVKM. Trimming shortened V by 6 bases and J by 0 bases, and 12 bases separated the two germline ends. In DNA form, the CDR3 reads TGTGCCAGCAGCCCTACAGGGTACTCTGGAAACACCATATATTTT. This sequence encodes CASSPTGYSGNTIYF. Complete variable domain (other parts from reference TRBV28 and TRBJ1-3): DVKVTQSSRYLVKRTGEKVFLECVQDMDHENMFWYRQDPGLGLRLIYFSYDVKMKEKGDIPEGYSVSREKKERFSLILESASTNQTSMYLCASSPTGYSGNTIYFGEGSWLTVV.